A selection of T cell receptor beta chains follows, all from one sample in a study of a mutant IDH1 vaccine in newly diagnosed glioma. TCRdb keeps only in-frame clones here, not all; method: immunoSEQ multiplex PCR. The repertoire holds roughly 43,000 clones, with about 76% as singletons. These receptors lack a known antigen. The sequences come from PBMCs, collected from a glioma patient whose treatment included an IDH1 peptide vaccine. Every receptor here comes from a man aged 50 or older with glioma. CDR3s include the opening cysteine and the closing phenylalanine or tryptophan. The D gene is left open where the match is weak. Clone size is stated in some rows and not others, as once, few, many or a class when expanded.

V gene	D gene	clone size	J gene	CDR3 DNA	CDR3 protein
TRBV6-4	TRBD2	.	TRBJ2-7	TGTGCCAGCAGTGACGGAGCGGGGTTCGAGCAGTACTTC	CASSDGAGFEQYF
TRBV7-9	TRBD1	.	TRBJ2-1	TGTGCCAGCAGCTCGGGACAGGGATACAATGAGCAGTTCTTC	CASSSGQGYNEQFF
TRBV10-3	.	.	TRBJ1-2	TGTGCCATCAGTGTGGACTATGGCTACACCTTC	CAISVDYGYTF
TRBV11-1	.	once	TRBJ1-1	TGTGCCAGCAGCTCTACCGGGGGAATGGTCACTGAAGCTTTCTTT	CASSSTGGMVTEAFF
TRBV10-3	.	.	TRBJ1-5	TGTGCCATCAGTGAACAACGGTATAGCAATCAGCCCCAGCATTTT	CAISEQRYSNQPQHF
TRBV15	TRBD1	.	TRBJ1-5	TGTGCCACCAGCAGAGGACCGGCAGGGGGCTATCAGCCCCAGCATTTT	CATSRGPAGGYQPQHF
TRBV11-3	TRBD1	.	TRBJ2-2	TGTGCCAGCAGCTTTATAACACAGGGGAATGCCGGGGAGCTGTTTTTT	CASSFITQGNAGELFF
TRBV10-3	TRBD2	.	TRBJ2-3	TGTGCCATCAGCGTGACTAGCGGGAAGGCAGATACGCAGTATTTT	CAISVTSGKADTQYF
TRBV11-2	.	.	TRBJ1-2	TGTGCCAGCAGCTTGACAAAAAATGGCTACACCTTC	CASSLTKNGYTF
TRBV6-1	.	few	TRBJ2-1	TGTGCCAGCAGTGAAAACCTGGGCTCCTACAATGAGCAGTTCTTC	CASSENLGSYNEQFF
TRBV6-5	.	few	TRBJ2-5	TGTGCCAGCAGTTACTCCTTTGCTGGAGGGGAGGAGACCCAGTACTTC	CASSYSFAGGEETQYF
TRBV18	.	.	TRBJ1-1	TGTGCCAGCTCACCACGGCAGGGTGAGTCTGAAGCTTTCTTT	CASSPRQGESEAFF
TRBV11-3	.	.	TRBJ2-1	TGTGCCAGCAGCTTAGATAGTCGGACAGGTAGGGGAGGGGAGCAGTTCTTC	CASSLDSRTGRGGEQFF
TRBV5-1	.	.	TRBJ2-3	TGCGCCAGCAGCCTGGGTGGGGGCTCCCCCAATACGCAGTATTTT	CASSLGGGSPNTQYF
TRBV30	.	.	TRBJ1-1	TGTGCCTGGAGTGTGCCCCAGAGGGCCCCTGAAGCTTTCTTT	CAWSVPQRAPEAFF